Listed below are T cell receptor beta chains from one sample, sequenced in a study of blood T cell repertoires in COVID-19. Clones were sequenced by immunoSEQ multiplex PCR, and TCRdb holds only the in-frame ones, with some missing. The sample yields approximately 180,000 clones, 85% seen once. The sample comprised peripheral blood. All receptors derive from a person aged 65 to 85 with COVID-19, enrolled during active disease. Both conserved end residues are trimmed from each CDR3. The order of the fields is D gene, V gene, CDR3 protein. The D gene is left open where the match is weak.

TRBD1 | TRBV23-1 | ASSQPRTGHNSPLH
NA | TRBV19 | ASSIVDKTFNNSPLH
NA | TRBV5-4 | ASSSEPITDAQY
TRBD2 | TRBV5-4 | ASSIAGGVTGELF
NA | TRBV28 | AITGSLNEKLF
NA | TRBV4-3 | ASSPGWADTQY
TRBD2 | TRBV5-1 | ASSSPTSGIYEQY
NA | TRBV5-1 | ASSLEAVGTPRGDEQF
TRBD2 | TRBV19 | ASSTAARGGVSSTDTQY
NA | TRBV2 | ASQAGNNQPQH
TRBD1 | TRBV18 | ASNNEPRDRYGYT
NA | TRBV28 | ASRNTQTSNEKLF
NA | TRBV7-2 | ASNLDSTFNYGYT
TRBD1 | TRBV19 | ASTPGQTNEKLF
NA | TRBV5-4 | ASSLWENEQF
NA | TRBV19 | ATNEGSGFGELF
TRBD2 | TRBV19 | ASRLTSGGVYNEQF
NA | TRBV4-1 | ASSHPLSDSTNYGYT
TRBD1 | TRBV5-4 | ASMEPGGVDTQY
NA | TRBV28 | ASSRGLDTGELF
NA | TRBV28 | ASSLESVGSYEQY
NA | TRBV19 | ASSLTTVYEQY
NA | TRBV6-5 | ASRYASILYNEQF
NA | TRBV7-7 | ASSLLAGRTDTQY
NA | TRBV5-6 | ASSPGVGSNQPQH
TRBD2 | TRBV7-3 | ASSPGLAGAGELF
NA | TRBV25-1 | ASSESRTVEAF
NA | TRBV10-3 | ATSREGGDTEAF
TRBD1 | TRBV9 | ASSPGTGLPYEQY